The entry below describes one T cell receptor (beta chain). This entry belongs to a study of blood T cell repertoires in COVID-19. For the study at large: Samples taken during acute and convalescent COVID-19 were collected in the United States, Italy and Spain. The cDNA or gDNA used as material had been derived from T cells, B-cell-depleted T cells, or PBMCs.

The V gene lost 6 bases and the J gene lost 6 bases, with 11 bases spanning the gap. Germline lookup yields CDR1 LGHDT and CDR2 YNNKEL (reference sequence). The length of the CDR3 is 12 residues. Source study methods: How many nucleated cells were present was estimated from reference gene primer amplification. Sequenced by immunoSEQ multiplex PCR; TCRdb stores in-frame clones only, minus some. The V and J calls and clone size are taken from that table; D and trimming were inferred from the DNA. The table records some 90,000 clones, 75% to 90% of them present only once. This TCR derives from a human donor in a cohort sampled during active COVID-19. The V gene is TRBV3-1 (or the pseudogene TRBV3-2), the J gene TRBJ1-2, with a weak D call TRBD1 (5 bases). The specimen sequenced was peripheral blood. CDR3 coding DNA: TGTGCCAGCAGAACGGGAGGGGATGGCTACACCTTC. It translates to CASRTGGDGYTF.